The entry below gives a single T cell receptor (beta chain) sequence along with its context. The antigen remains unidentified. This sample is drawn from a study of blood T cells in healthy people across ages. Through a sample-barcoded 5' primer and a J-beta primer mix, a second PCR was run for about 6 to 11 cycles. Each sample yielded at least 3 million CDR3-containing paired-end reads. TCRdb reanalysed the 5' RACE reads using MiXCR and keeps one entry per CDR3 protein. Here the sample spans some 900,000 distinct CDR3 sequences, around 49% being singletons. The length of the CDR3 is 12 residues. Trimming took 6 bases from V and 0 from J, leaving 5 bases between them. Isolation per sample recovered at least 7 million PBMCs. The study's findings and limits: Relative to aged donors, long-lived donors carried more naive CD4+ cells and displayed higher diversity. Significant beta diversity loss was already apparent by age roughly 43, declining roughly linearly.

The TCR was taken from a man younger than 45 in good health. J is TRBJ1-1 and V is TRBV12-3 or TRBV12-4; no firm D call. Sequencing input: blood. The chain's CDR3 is CASREMNTEAFF. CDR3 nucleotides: TGTGCCAGCAGGGAAATGAACACTGAAGCTTTCTTT.